The present entry profiles one T cell receptor (beta chain) with its context. This entry belongs to a study of control samples from healthy donors and cancer patients. The protocol was immunoSEQ multiplex PCR, while the TCRdb copy is restricted to in-frame clones and leaves out a portion. Among around 70,000 clones listed, approximately 86% were seen once. The V gene lost 10 bases and the J gene lost 4 bases, with 17 bases spanning the gap. This CDR3 region has 13 residues. The germline gives CDR1 ENHRY, CDR2 SYGVKD. This TCR was sampled from a man between 60 and 75 years old in good health. The chain joins TRBV10-3 to TRBJ2-7; D might be TRBD2 (5 bases). The specimen was blood. CDR3 protein: CATMMAGGYEQYF. The CDR3 coding sequence is TGTGCCACCATGATGGCGGGCGGATACGAGCAGTACTTC.